This record looks at one TCR beta chain sequence and its context. Individuals aged about 18 to 90 years were recruited from roughly 22 US areas. Those designated as exposed participants met a COVID-19 case within 2 weeks before study entry. Using immunoSEQ multiplex PCR, the repertoire was profiled, and TCRdb retains in-frame clones only, with some absent. The sample yields 150,000 or so clones, 84% seen once. This record comes from a study of blood T cell repertoires in COVID-19. Study as a whole: Sites across the United States, Italy and Spain contributed samples from acute and convalescent COVID-19.

V was cut by 1 base and J by 2 bases, with 12 bases left in between. The germline V gene has CDR1 SEHNR and CDR2 FQNEAQ (reference sequence). The CDR3 has 15 residues. This clonotype was sampled from a woman between 50 and 59 years old who had been exposed to COVID-19. The sample comprised PBMCs or T cells enriched from blood (not recorded which). The genes are TRBV7-9 and TRBJ2-7, with a weak D call TRBD1 (5 bases). The CDR3 region has the DNA TGTGCCAGCAGCTTAGTATCAGGGCAGGCCTACGAGCAGTACTTC. Its translation: CASSLVSGQAYEQYF. The variable domain in full, with the rest retrieved from reference TRBV7-9 and TRBJ2-7, is DTGVSQNPRHKITKRGQNVTFRCDPISEHNRLYWYRQTLGQGPEFLTYFQNEAQLEKSRLLSDRFSAERPKGSFSTLEIQRTEQGDSAMYLCASSLVSGQAYEQYFGPGTRLTVT.